This T cell receptor beta chain was recorded in a study of preoperative IRX-2 immunotherapy in early breast cancer. This clone was seen just once. The treatment denotes: preoperative locoregional IRX-2 cytokine immunotherapy. Samples came from a phase Ib trial of preoperative locoregional IRX-2 cytokine immunotherapy. Per germline, CDR1 SGHTA and CDR2 FQGNSA. V shed 2 bases, J shed 8 bases, and the junction held 7 bases outside the gene matches. The CDR3 is 14 amino acids. Here immunoSEQ multiplex PCR was the method, and the copy in TCRdb shows in-frame clones only, minus some. The sample consists of 20,000 to 30,000 clones, 85% to 90% of them appearing once.

Material: tumor tissue, obtained after IRX-2 immunotherapy. The chain is built from TRBV7-2 and TRBJ1-2, with 8 positions matching TRBD1. The receptor was derived from a human donor with breast cancer. The CDR3, as DNA: TGTGCCAGCAGCTTATTGGGGACAGGCGGGGGCTACACCTTC. Its translation: CASSLLGTGGGYTF. Full variable domain (remainder filled in from reference TRBV7-2 and TRBJ1-2): GAGVSQSPSNKVTEKGKDVELRCDPISGHTALYWYRQSLGQGLEFLIYFQGNSAPDKSGLPSDRFSAERTGGSVSTLTIQRTQQEDSAVYLCASSLLGTGGGYTFGSGTRLTVV.